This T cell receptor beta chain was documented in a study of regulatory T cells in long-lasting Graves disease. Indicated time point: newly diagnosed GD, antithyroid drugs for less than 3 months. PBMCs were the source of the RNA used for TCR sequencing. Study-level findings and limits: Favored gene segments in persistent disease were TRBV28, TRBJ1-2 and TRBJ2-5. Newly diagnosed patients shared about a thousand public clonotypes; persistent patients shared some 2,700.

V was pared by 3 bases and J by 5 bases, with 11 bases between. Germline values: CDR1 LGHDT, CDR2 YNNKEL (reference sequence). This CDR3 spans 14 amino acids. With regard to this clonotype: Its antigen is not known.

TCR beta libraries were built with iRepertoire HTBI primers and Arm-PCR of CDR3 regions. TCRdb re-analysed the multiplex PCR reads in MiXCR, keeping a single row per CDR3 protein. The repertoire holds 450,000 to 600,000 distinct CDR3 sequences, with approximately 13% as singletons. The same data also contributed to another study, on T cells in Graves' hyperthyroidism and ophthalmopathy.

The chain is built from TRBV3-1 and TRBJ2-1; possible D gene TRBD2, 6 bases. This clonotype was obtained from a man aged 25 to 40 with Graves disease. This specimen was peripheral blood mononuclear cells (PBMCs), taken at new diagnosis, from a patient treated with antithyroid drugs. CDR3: CASSHSGRHNEQFF. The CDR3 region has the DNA TGTGCCAGCAGCCATAGCGGCCGACACAATGAGCAGTTCTTC.